Below are 21 T cell receptor beta chains sequenced from a single sample in a study of blood T cell repertoires in COVID-19 (dated by TCRdb to the early 2020s). Preparation of the library involved the immunoSEQ multiplex PCR assay. Imported from immuneACCESS, the table was reduced by TCRdb to in-frame sequences with V and J called. These copies leave out some clones; in studies compared against another copy, an unresolved V gene accounts for under half, and the cause of the remainder is not known. This sample has tens of thousands of clones in its table, and 80% of those were observed once. The ten most abundant clones make up 15% to 20% of the sample. Source material: peripheral blood. Receptors were obtained from a human donor in a cohort sampled during active COVID-19.

In this sample, this clone turned up once. V usage is TRBV29-1 and J usage is TRBJ1-1; D is uncertain. V lost 5 bases and J 4 bases, leaving 14 bases between the germline ends. This CDR3 has 13 amino acids. CDR1 SQVTM and CDR2 ANQGSEA come from the germline V gene. DNA for the CDR3: TGCAGCGTTCGGAGCGAGGGTATCACTGAAGCTTTCTTT. It is translated as CSVRSEGITEAFF.

V gene TRBV24-1 combines with J gene TRBJ2-2, with TRBD2 matching over 16 bases. Trimming cost V 4 bases and J 4 bases; bases outside gene matches: 8. CDR1 is KGHDR, CDR2 SFDVKD, per germline. This CDR3 is built from 19 residues. CDR3 amino acids: CATSDAGGLAGGVTGELFF. CDR3 sequence (DNA): TGTGCCACCAGTGACGCAGGGGGACTAGCGGGAGGGGTCACCGGGGAGCTGTTTTTT.

The chain couples TRBV6-2 or TRBV6-3 to TRBJ2-1; TRBD2 matches at 11 bases. The germline gives CDR1 MNHEY, CDR2 SVGEGT. After removal of 6 bases from V and 6 bases from J, the junction contained 10 bases not matched to a gene. There are 16 residues in the CDR3. The CDR3 sequence: CASSRLGTSGSNEQFF. The CDR3 nucleotides read TGTGCCAGCAGCCGCCTCGGGACTAGCGGTAGCAATGAGCAGTTCTTC.

This sequence joins TRBV2 and TRBJ1-1, with 8 bases that match TRBD1. The V gene end was trimmed by 7 bases and the J gene end by 7 bases; junction bases not matched to a gene: 8. Germline-derived CDR1 and CDR2 are SNHLY and FYNNEI. The CDR3 totals 13 residues. The CDR3 spells CASILAGTGEAFF. The CDR3 DNA reads TGTGCCAGCATTTTAGCCGGGACAGGTGAAGCTTTCTTT.

The chain employs TRBV7-8 and TRBJ1-2; TRBD1 matches 11 bases. The CDR3 runs 16 residues. The ends lost 0 bases at V and 6 bases at J; junction bases unmatched: 6. CDR1 SGHVS and CDR2 FQNEAQ come from the germline V gene. In nucleotides, the CDR3 is TGTGCCAGCAGCTTAGCGGCCGGGACAGGGGGACATGGCTACACCTTC. Protein sequence: CASSLAAGTGGHGYTF.

This clone showed up just once. The chain joins TRBV5-4 to TRBJ2-3; D gene uncertain. Trimming left V 3 bases short and J 1 base short, with 9 bases between. Germline V gene sequence: CDR1 SGHNT, CDR2 YYREEE (reference sequence). The CDR3 has 14 residues. CDR3 DNA: TGTGCCAGCAGCTCCTCAACTCGCACAGATACGCAGTATTTT. Translation: CASSSSTRTDTQYF.

Notes on this clone: Other nucleotide sequences from this sample produce the same CDR3. The rearrangement links TRBV10-3 to TRBJ2-1; TRBD1 agrees at 8 bases. Trimming removed 2 bases from V and 7 bases from J; junction bases left unmatched: 1. Germline V gene sequence: CDR1 ENHRY, CDR2 SYGVKD. This CDR3 is 13 amino acids long. The chain's CDR3 is CAISETGGNEQFF. The CDR3, as DNA: TGTGCCATCAGTGAGACAGGGGGAAATGAGCAGTTCTTC.

This clone came up once. The chain links TRBV3-1 (or the pseudogene TRBV3-2) to TRBJ1-6, with 8 bases aligning to TRBD1. Germline V gene data show CDR1 as LGHDT and CDR2 as YNNKEL (reference sequence). The CDR3 length is 14 residues. V shed 4 bases, J shed 5 bases, and the junction held 1 base outside the gene matches. The CDR3 loop is CASSPGQDNSPLHF. The CDR3 DNA reads as TGTGCCAGCAGCCCGGGACAGGATAATTCACCCCTCCACTTT.

This chain joins TRBV5-1 and TRBJ1-4; TRBD1 is a possible D gene (6 bases). The ends were cut back, 4 bases at V and 7 bases at J, with 20 bases in the middle. The CDR3 has 16 amino acids. CDR1 and CDR2 (germline): SGHRS, YFSETQ. The CDR3 region is CASSETVGGRGEKLFF. In nucleotides, the CDR3 is TGCGCCAGCAGCGAGACCGTCGGGGGGCGCGGTGAAAAACTGTTTTTT.

The chain links TRBV27 to TRBJ1-1; TRBD1 matches at 7 bases. Trimming removed 4 bases from V and 5 bases from J; junction bases left unmatched: 7. This CDR3 is built from 14 residues. Germline CDR1 MNHEY, CDR2 SMNVEV (reference sequence). The CDR3 spells CASSSLRQGTEAFF. The DNA of the CDR3 is TGTGCCAGCAGTTCCCTTAGACAGGGAACTGAAGCTTTCTTT.

The rearrangement joins TRBV7-9 to TRBJ2-7; 8 positions match TRBD1. V lost 1 base and J lost 13; bases outside the gene matches: 3. This CDR3 comprises 11 residues. Germline V gene sequence: CDR1 SEHNR, CDR2 FQNEAQ (reference sequence). The CDR3 DNA follows: TGTGCCAGCAGCTTAGGACAGGGGCGATACTTC. This encodes CASSLGQGRYF.

This clone was recorded a few times. The chain carries TRBV19 and TRBJ1-2; 8 bases line up with TRBD1. V trimming: 5 bases; J trimming: 5 bases; junction bases outside the gene matches: 10. The CDR3 runs 15 residues. Germline CDR1 reads LNHDA; CDR2 reads SQIVND (reference sequence). CDR3: CASSPQGTGAYGYTF. The CDR3 DNA reads TGTGCCAGTAGTCCCCAAGGGACAGGCGCTTATGGCTACACCTTC.

This chain connects TRBV6-5 to TRBJ1-3; 8 bases are shared with TRBD1. Germline CDR1 and CDR2: MNHEY and SVGAGI. V shed 0 bases and J 2 bases; nucleotides not matched to a gene: 0. This CDR3 contains 15 residues. The CDR3 loop reads CASSYSTGAGNTIYF. In nucleotides, the CDR3 is TGTGCCAGCAGTTACTCGACAGGGGCTGGAAACACCATATATTTT.

This clone was seen a handful of times. The V and J genes are TRBV2 and TRBJ1-2, with D hard to call. The germline V gene has CDR1 SNHLY and CDR2 FYNNEI. The V end was cut by 3 bases, the J end by 4 bases, with 12 bases between. This CDR3 region has 14 residues. The DNA for the CDR3 is TGTGCCAGCAGTGAGCCAAGAAGGAGCTATGGCTACACCTTC. Translating gives CASSEPRRSYGYTF.

This rearrangement joins TRBV6-5 to TRBJ2-7; 7 bases are a match to TRBD2. Unmatched junction bases numbered 10, after V lost 5 bases and J lost 3 bases. There are 15 residues in the CDR3. Germline-derived CDR1 and CDR2 are MNHEY and SVGAGI. The CDR3 region has the DNA TGTGCCAGCAGTCGGGGACTACAGGCTGGCTACGAGCAGTACTTC. Translation: CASSRGLQAGYEQYF.

The chain has TRBV29-1 and TRBJ2-7; weak D call: TRBD1 (5 bases). CDR1 is SQVTM and CDR2 is ANQGSEA in the germline V gene. The ends were cut back, 5 bases at V and 7 bases at J, with 12 bases in the middle. The CDR3 runs to 11 residues. CDR3 sequence reads: CSVSGLEEQYF. The CDR3 nucleotides read TGCAGCGTTTCAGGGTTAGAGGAGCAGTACTTC.

The chain uses TRBV28 and TRBJ1-5, with D maybe TRBD1 (5 bases). V lost 6 bases and J 3 bases, leaving 12 bases between the germline ends. Looked up from germline, CDR1 is MDHEN and CDR2 is SYDVKM. This CDR3 comprises 14 residues. The CDR3 sequence is CASRGLVHNQPQHF. Here the CDR3 DNA reads TGTGCCAGCAGGGGGCTAGTGCACAATCAGCCCCAGCATTTT.

V gene TRBV5-6 combines with J gene TRBJ1-1; 8 bases agree with TRBD1. CDR3 length: 15 amino acids. CDR1 SGHDT and CDR2 YYEEEE come from the germline V gene. The trim removed 4 bases at V and 0 bases at J, leaving 5 bases unmatched. The CDR3 DNA is TGTGCCAGCAGCGTAAGACAGGGGATGAACACTGAAGCTTTCTTT. Protein: CASSVRQGMNTEAFF. Supplemented by reference TRBV5-6 and TRBJ1-1, the full variable domain reads DAGVTQSPTHLIKTRGQQVTLRCSPKSGHDTVSWYQQALGQGPQFIFQYYEEEERQRGNFPDRFSGHQFPNYSSELNVNALLLGDSALYLCASSVRQGMNTEAFFGQGTRLTVV.

This clone appeared a few times. This sequence joins TRBV7-9 and TRBJ2-5; possible D gene TRBD2, 7 bases. This CDR3 has 14 amino acids. Trimming stripped 5 bases from V and 5 bases from J, with 15 bases between. Germline CDR1 is SEHNR and CDR2 is FQNEAQ (reference sequence). CDR3: CASSPRGAYETQYF. CDR3 nucleotides: TGTGCCAGCAGCCCCCGGGGGGCTTACGAGACCCAGTACTTC.

This rearrangement joins TRBV6-2 or TRBV6-3 to TRBJ1-5; 8 nucleotides agree with TRBD1. The CDR3 covers 16 residues. CDR1 and CDR2 (germline): MNHEY, SVGEGT. V dropped 0 bases and J dropped 2; count of bases not matched to a gene: 3. The chain's CDR3 is CASSYSPGQGNQPQHF. The DNA of the CDR3 is TGTGCCAGCAGTTACTCCCCGGGACAGGGCAATCAGCCCCAGCATTTT.

The CDR3 sequence: CASSFGQGISYEQYF. The CDR3 DNA follows: TGCGCCAGCAGCTTCGGACAGGGGATTTCCTACGAGCAGTACTTC. The chain employs TRBV5-1 and TRBJ2-7; TRBD1 aligns across 9 bases. The length of the CDR3 is 15 residues. Germline V CDR1 and CDR2: SGHRS, YFSETQ. Trimming took 2 bases from V and 1 from J; bases not matched to a gene: 4. Full variable domain (missing parts from reference TRBV5-1 and TRBJ2-7): KAGVTQTPRYLIKTRGQQVTLSCSPISGHRSVSWYQQTPGQGLQFLFEYFSETQRNKGNFPGRFSGRQFSNSRSEMNVSTLELGDSALYLCASSFGQGISYEQYFGPGTRLTVT.